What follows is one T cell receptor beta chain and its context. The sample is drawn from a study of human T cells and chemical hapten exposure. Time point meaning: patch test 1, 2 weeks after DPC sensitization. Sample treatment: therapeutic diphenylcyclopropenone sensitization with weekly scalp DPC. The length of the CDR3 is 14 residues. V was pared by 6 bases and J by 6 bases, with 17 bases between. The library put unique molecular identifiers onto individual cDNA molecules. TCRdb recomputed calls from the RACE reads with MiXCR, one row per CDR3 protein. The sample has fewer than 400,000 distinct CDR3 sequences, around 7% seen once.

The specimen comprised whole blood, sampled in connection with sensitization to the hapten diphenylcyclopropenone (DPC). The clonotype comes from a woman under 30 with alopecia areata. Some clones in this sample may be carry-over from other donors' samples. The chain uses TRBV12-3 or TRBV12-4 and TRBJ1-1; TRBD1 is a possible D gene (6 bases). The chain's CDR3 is CASRGRTGFPEAFF. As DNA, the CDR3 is TGTGCCAGCAGGGGCCGAACAGGGTTTCCTGAAGCTTTCTTT.